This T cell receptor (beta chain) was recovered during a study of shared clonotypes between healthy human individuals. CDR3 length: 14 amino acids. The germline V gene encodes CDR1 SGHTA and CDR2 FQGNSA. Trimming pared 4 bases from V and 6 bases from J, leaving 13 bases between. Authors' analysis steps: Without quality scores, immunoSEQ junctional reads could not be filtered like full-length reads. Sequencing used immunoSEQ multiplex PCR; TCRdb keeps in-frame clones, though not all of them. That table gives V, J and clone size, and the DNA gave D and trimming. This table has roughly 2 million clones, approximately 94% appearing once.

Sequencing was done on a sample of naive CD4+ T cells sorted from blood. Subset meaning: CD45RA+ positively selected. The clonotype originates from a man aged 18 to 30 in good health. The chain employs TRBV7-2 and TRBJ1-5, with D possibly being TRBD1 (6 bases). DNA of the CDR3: TGTGCCAGCAGCTCCCCCCAGGGGACTCAGCCCCAGCATTTT. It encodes CASSSPQGTQPQHF.